This T cell receptor beta chain was found in a study of long-term antiretroviral therapy in people with HIV. For this clone: Antigen specificity is unknown.

Researchers ran immunoSEQ v3.0 at survey level. The table came from immunoSEQ multiplex PCR; TCRdb's copy has only in-frame clones and leaves some out. The data hold approximately 15,000 clones, with about 80% observed a single time. Whole-study results and caveats: ART-treated samples gained diversity yet remained below transplant donor controls. Pre-ART clonal expansion yielded clones that dominated the repertoire at all time points.

About 1-10 million cryopreserved PBMC were held in samples before DNA extraction. The CDR3 runs 15 residues. Trimming took 8 bases from V and 0 from J; bases not matched to a gene: 9. The germline gives CDR1 LGHNA, CDR2 YNFKEQ. The chain is built from TRBV4-2 and TRBJ1-1, with 7 nucleotides matching TRBD1. The TCR sequence derives from a man aged 40-49 years with HIV. Specimen: unsorted PBMCs, collected just before starting antiretroviral therapy. The CDR3 nucleotides are TGTGCCAGCGCCCGAGGGGGACAGCTGAACACTGAAGCTTTCTTT. It codes for CASARGGQLNTEAFF.